These 9 T cell receptor beta chains were sequenced from one sample in a study of Graves' ophthalmopathy and Graves' hyperthyroidism. For repertoire sequencing, the TCR beta CDR3 regions were amplified from RNA transcripts. HTBI primers served in a first-round RT-PCR, which a second-round multiplex PCR followed. One entry per CDR3 protein, called by TCRdb with MiXCR from the multiplex PCR reads. In the table there are 1 million to 1.3 million distinct CDR3 sequences, about 40% of which are singletons. The source material was peripheral blood or thyroid tissue (not recorded which). These receptors came from an adult man with Graves' hyperthyroidism.

This clonotype was counted ten times or more. This chain uses TRBV2 with TRBJ2-7; 8 bases fit TRBD1. Germline values: CDR1 SNHLY, CDR2 FYNNEI. V was pared by 8 bases and J by 6 bases, with 12 bases of the junction left unmatched. This CDR3 has 14 amino acids. CDR3 region: CASRERRGQVEQYF. As DNA, the CDR3 is TGTGCCAGCCGGGAACGCAGGGGGCAAGTCGAGCAGTACTTC.

This chain links TRBV10-3 with TRBJ1-5, with TRBD1 matching 12 bases. With 8 bases clipped from V and 6 bases from J, the junction kept 11 bases outside the gene matches. The CDR3 sequence is 16 residues long. Germline values: CDR1 ENHRY, CDR2 SYGVKD. Written as DNA, the CDR3 is TGTGCCATCCGCGGGGAGGGGGACAGGGGGCGTCAGCCCCAGCATTTT. Amino acids: CAIRGEGDRGRQPQHF.

This chain uses TRBV5-4 with TRBJ2-7; 10 bases are a match to TRBD1. CDR1 and CDR2 (germline): SGHNT, YYREEE (reference sequence). V trimming: 4 bases; J trimming: 2 bases; junction bases outside the gene matches: 6. This CDR3 has 15 residues. For the CDR3, the DNA is TGTGCCAGCAGCACCTGGGACAGGGGCGCCTACGAGCAGTACTTC. Protein product: CASSTWDRGAYEQYF. Full variable domain (rest looked up from reference TRBV5-4 and TRBJ2-7): ETGVTQSPTHLIKTRGQQVTLRCSSQSGHNTVSWYQQALGQGPQFIFQYYREEENGRGNFPPRFSGLQFPNYSSELNVNALELDDSALYLCASSTWDRGAYEQYFGPGTRLTVT.

The sample holds many counts of this clonotype. The gene calls are TRBV24-1 and TRBJ2-2; no firm D call. The V end lost 8 bases, the J end lost 4 bases, and 10 bases lay between the germline ends. Per germline, CDR1 KGHDR and CDR2 SFDVKD. The CDR3 has 13 residues. The CDR3 nucleotides read TGTGCCACCAAAAGGGATTTCACCGGGGAGCTGTTTTTT. It is translated as CATKRDFTGELFF.

The chain joins TRBV20-1 to TRBJ2-7; 10 bases map to TRBD2. Trimming took 7 bases from V and 4 from J; bases not matched to a gene: 10. The CDR3 totals 14 residues. The germline CDR1 and CDR2 sequences are DFQATT and SNEGSKA (reference sequence). Here the CDR3 DNA reads TGCAGTGTTGAACTAGCGGGGATAAGGTACGAGCAGTACTTC. It specifies CSVELAGIRYEQYF.

This clonotype was seen only a few times. The genes are TRBV6-5 and TRBJ1-5; a possible D gene is TRBD1 (5 bases). The V and J ends lost 4 bases and 4 bases respectively, with 17 bases between them. Per germline, CDR1 MNHEY and CDR2 SVGAGI. The CDR3 length is 16 residues. The CDR3 spells CASSLEPGGYNQPQHF. The DNA for the CDR3 is TGTGCCAGCAGTTTAGAACCGGGGGGGTATAATCAGCCCCAGCATTTT.

V and J are TRBV20-1 and TRBJ2-6; D is unresolved. This CDR3 region has 14 residues. Germline values: CDR1 DFQATT, CDR2 SNEGSKA (reference sequence). Trimming shortened V by 1 base and J by 1 base, and 5 bases separated the two germline ends. The CDR3 protein is CSARVRSGANVLTF. CDR3 in DNA: TGCAGTGCTAGAGTAAGGTCTGGGGCCAACGTCCTGACTTTC.

This clonotype came up many times. The V gene is TRBV19, the J gene TRBJ2-7; D not certain. The CDR3 length is 13 residues. Per the germline V gene, CDR1 is LNHDA and CDR2 is SQIVND (reference sequence). V was trimmed by 7 bases and J by 0 bases, leaving 10 bases between them. CDR3 residues: CASKDGTSYEQYF. The CDR3 DNA reads as TGTGCCAGTAAGGACGGAACCTCCTACGAGCAGTACTTC.

In this sample, this clonotype turned up once. V gene TRBV2 combines with J gene TRBJ1-5; 8 bases match TRBD1. Losses at the gene ends were 11 bases for V and 0 bases for J; bases not matched to a gene: 6. The germline CDR1 and CDR2 sequences are SNHLY and FYNNEI. This CDR3 comprises 14 residues. The CDR3 bases are TGTGCCGGCCAGACAGGGGATAGCAATCAGCCCCAGCATTTT. The encoded protein is CAGQTGDSNQPQHF.